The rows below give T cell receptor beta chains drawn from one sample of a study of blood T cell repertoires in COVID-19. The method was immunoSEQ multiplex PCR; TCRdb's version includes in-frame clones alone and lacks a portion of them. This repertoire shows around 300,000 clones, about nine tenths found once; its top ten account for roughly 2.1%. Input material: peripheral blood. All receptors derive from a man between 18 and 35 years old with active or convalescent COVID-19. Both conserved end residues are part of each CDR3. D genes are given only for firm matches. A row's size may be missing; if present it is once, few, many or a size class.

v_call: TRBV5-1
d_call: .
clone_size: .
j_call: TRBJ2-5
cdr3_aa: CASSLRSGQETQYF
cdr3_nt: TGCGCCAGCAGCTTGCGCTCAGGCCAAGAGACCCAGTACTTC

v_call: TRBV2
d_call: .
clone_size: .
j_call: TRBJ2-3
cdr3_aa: CASALDRTDTQYF
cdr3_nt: TGTGCCAGCGCCTTAGATCGCACAGATACGCAGTATTTT

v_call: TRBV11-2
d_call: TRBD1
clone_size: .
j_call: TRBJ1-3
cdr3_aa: CASSPNTGVSGNTIYF
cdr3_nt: TGTGCCAGCAGCCCAAACACAGGGGTGTCTGGAAACACCATATATTTT

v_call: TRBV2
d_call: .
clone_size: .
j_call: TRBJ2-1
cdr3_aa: CASRAGGGTYNEQFF
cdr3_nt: TGTGCCAGCAGGGCTGGGGGGGGCACCTACAATGAGCAGTTCTTC

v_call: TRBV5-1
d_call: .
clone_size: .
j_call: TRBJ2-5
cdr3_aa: CASMYGSAQETQYF
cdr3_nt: TGCGCCAGCATGTACGGGAGTGCCCAAGAGACCCAGTACTTC

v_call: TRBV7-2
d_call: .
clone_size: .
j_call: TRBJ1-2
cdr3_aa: CASSLGREDGYTF
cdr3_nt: TGTGCCAGCAGCTTAGGCAGGGAGGATGGCTACACCTTC

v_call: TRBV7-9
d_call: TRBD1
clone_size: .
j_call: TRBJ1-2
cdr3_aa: CASRDRVSPGYTF
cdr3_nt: TGTGCCAGCAGAGACAGGGTTTCCCCCGGCTACACCTTC

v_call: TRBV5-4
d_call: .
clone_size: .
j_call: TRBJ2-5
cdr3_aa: CASSLARETQYF
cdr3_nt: TGTGCCAGCAGCTTGGCCCGGGAGACCCAGTACTTC

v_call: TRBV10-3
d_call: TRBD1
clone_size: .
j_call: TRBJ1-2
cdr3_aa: CAISEVGQGASGYTF
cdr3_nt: TGTGCCATCAGTGAGGTGGGGCAGGGGGCAAGTGGCTACACCTTC

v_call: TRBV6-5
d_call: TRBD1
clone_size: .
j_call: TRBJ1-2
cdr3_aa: CATGTGSFSYTF
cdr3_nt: TGTGCCACCGGGACAGGGTCTTTCAGCTACACCTTC

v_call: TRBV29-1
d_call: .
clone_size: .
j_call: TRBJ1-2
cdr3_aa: CSVDPGVGYGYTF
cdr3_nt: TGCAGCGTTGACCCGGGGGTGGGGTATGGCTACACCTTC

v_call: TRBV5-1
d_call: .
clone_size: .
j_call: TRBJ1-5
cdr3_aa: CASSSNQGQPQHF
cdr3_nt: TGCGCCAGCAGTAGTAATCAGGGCCAGCCCCAGCATTTT

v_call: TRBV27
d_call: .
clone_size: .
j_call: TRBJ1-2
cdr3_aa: CASRLWGEDGYTF
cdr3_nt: TGTGCCAGCAGATTGTGGGGGGAGGATGGCTACACCTTC

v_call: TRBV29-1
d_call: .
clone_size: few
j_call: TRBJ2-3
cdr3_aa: CSVEEGAGDTQYF
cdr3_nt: TGCAGCGTTGAGGAAGGGGCTGGAGATACGCAGTATTTT

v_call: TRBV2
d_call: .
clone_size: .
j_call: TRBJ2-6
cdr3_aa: CASMDRVSGANVLTF
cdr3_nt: TGTGCCAGCATGGACAGAGTCTCTGGGGCCAACGTCCTGACTTTC

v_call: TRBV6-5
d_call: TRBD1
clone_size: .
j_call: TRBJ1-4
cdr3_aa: CATRQGNEKLFF
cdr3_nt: TGTGCCACCCGACAGGGTAATGAAAAACTGTTTTTT

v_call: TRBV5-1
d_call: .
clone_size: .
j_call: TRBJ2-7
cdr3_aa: CASSLAPGSQYEQYF
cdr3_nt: TGCGCCAGCAGCTTGGCCCCGGGATCCCAATACGAGCAGTACTTC

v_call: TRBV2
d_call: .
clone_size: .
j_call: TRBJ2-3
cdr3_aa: CASSSTYGGMEADTQYF
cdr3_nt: TGTGCCAGCAGTTCGACATACGGGGGAATGGAAGCGGATACGCAGTATTTT

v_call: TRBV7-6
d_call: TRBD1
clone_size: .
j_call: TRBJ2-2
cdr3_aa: CASSEGQGNTGELFF
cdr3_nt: TGTGCCAGCAGCGAAGGACAGGGGAATACCGGGGAGCTGTTTTTT

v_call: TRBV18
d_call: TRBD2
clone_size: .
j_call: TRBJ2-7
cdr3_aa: CASSPGLVLAHEQYF
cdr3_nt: TGTGCCAGCTCACCCGGACTAGTGTTAGCCCACGAGCAGTACTTC